These 14 T cell receptor beta chains were sequenced from one sample in a study of blood T cell repertoires in COVID-19. Only in-frame clones appear in the TCRdb table, and some are missing; sequencing was by immunoSEQ multiplex PCR. Of about 22,000 clones in the sample, about 91% are singletons; the top ten hold 2.5% to 3.5%. The specimen sequenced was peripheral blood. The receptors derive from an older woman with active COVID-19.

This chain connects TRBV27 to TRBJ2-2; the match to TRBD1 covers 7 bases. With V trimmed by 6 bases and J by 3 bases, 10 bases remained unmatched. The CDR3 runs to 16 residues. Germline lookup yields CDR1 MNHEY and CDR2 SMNVEV (reference sequence). CDR3 DNA sequence: TGTGCCAGCAGCCCCCCCCGGGACAGCTACACCGGGGAGCTGTTTTTT. It translates to CASSPPRDSYTGELFF.

On this clone itself: The same CDR3 also results from other DNA sequences found in this sample. The chain employs TRBV3-1 (or the pseudogene TRBV3-2) and TRBJ2-7, with 9 bases identical to TRBD2. The germline V gene has CDR1 LGHDT and CDR2 YNNKEL (reference sequence). The CDR3 spans 14 residues. V was clipped by 6 bases and J by 5 bases; unmatched bases: 8. The CDR3 region has the DNA TGTGCCAGCAGTCCCAGCGGGAGGACGAACGAGCAGTACTTC. This gives the protein CASSPSGRTNEQYF.

This chain connects TRBV6-4 to TRBJ2-4; D call uncertain. This CDR3 spans 13 amino acids. Germline V CDR1 and CDR2: MRHNA, SNTAGT. Deletions cut 0 bases from V and 9 bases from J, with 9 bases between. The CDR3 loop reads CASSDSGIGIQYF. For the CDR3, the DNA is TGTGCCAGCAGTGACTCGGGCATCGGCATTCAGTACTTC.

The chain has TRBV5-4 and TRBJ1-1; 11 positions agree with TRBD1. The J segment lost 4 bases and the V segment lost 0 bases, leaving 2 bases of the junction unmatched. Germline CDR1 SGHNT, CDR2 YYREEE (reference sequence). The length of the CDR3 is 15 residues. In DNA form, the CDR3 reads TGTGCCAGCAGCTTGGTTGGGACAGGGGGCACTGAAGCTTTCTTT. Protein product: CASSLVGTGGTEAFF.

The chain links TRBV27 to TRBJ1-5; D is ambiguous. Trimming left V 8 bases short and J 4 bases short, with 18 bases between. The germline gives CDR1 MNHEY, CDR2 SMNVEV (reference sequence). CDR3 length: 15 residues. The CDR3 region is CASRPSPGSNQPQHF. CDR3 bases: TGTGCCAGCCGTCCCAGTCCGGGATCAAATCAGCCCCAGCATTTT.

V is TRBV6-5 and J is TRBJ1-1; no definite D call. Germline values: CDR1 MNHEY, CDR2 SVGAGI. CDR3 length equals 11 residues. The germline V and J ends were trimmed by 7 bases and 8 bases, with 11 bases remaining between them. CDR3 sequence (DNA): TGTGCCAGCAACCTAAACAGAGAAGCTTTCTTT. Encoded protein: CASNLNREAFF.

This clone was recorded once. This sequence joins TRBV3-1 (or the pseudogene TRBV3-2) and TRBJ1-4, with D perhaps matching TRBD1 (5 bases). The CDR3 loop spans 14 amino acids. The ends were cut back, 4 bases at V and 7 bases at J, with 13 bases in the middle. Per germline, CDR1 LGHDT and CDR2 YNNKEL (reference sequence). CDR3: CASSRGQGGEKLFF. CDR3 DNA: TGTGCCAGCAGCCGGGGCCAGGGAGGTGAAAAACTGTTTTTT.

This sequence joins TRBV10-1 and TRBJ2-1, with a tentative D call TRBD2 (5 bases). With 6 bases removed from V and 8 bases from J, the gap between germline ends came to 17 bases. The CDR3 spans 14 residues. Germline V gene sequence: CDR1 WNHNN, CDR2 SYGVQD (reference sequence). The DNA of the CDR3 is TGCGCCAGCAGGGGAGAACTCTTGAGCCATGAGCAGTTCTTC. Translating it yields CASRGELLSHEQFF.

The J gene is TRBJ1-5, the V gene TRBV7-6, with D unclear. V lost 6 bases and J lost 5, with 8 bases in between. Germline CDR1 reads SGHVS; CDR2 reads FNYEAQ. The CDR3 has 12 amino acids. The CDR3 sequence is CASSLEDQPQHF. CDR3 DNA: TGTGCCAGCAGTCTCGAGGATCAGCCCCAGCATTTT. The full variable domain, completed using reference TRBV7-6 and TRBJ1-5, is GAGVSQSPRYKVTKRGQDVALRCDPISGHVSLYWYRQALGQGPEFLTYFNYEAQQDKSGLPNDRFSAERPEGSISTLTIQRTEQRDSAMYRCASSLEDQPQHFGDGTRLSIL.

The genes are TRBV11-2 and TRBJ2-3; TRBD2 matches at 8 bases. In germline, CDR1 is SGHAT, CDR2 FQNNGV. The CDR3 runs 13 residues. V shed 5 bases, J shed 8 bases, and the junction held 6 bases outside the gene matches. CDR3 sequence reads: CASSVGTRTTQYF. Here the CDR3 DNA reads TGTGCCAGCAGCGTTGGGACTAGAACTACGCAGTATTTT.

The gene calls are TRBV9 and TRBJ2-2; TRBD1 aligns across 9 bases. The CDR3 totals 14 residues. V lost 3 bases to trimming and J lost 4 bases; unmatched junction nucleotides: 1. Germline lookup yields CDR1 SGDLS and CDR2 YYNGEE. In DNA, the CDR3 is TGTGCCAGCAGCGAGGGACAGGGCACCGGGGAGCTGTTTTTT. Protein: CASSEGQGTGELFF.

A note on this clone: One end of the junction does not line up with germline, which may come from a read error. This chain's CDR3 is CASSQETPRARPRGAVF. The CDR3 bases are TGTGCCAGCAGCCAAGAGACCCCGCGGGCCCGCCCCCGGGGAGCTGTTTTT. V usage is TRBV3-1 (or the pseudogene TRBV3-2) and J usage is TRBJ2-2, with a tentative D call TRBD2 (5 bases). CDR1 is LGHDT, CDR2 YNNKEL, per germline (reference sequence). The CDR3 contains 17 residues.

The chain joins TRBV5-1 to TRBJ2-3; 16 bases are shared with TRBD2. The CDR3 loop spans 23 amino acids. The ends lost 0 bases at V and 7 bases at J; junction bases unmatched: 23. CDR1 is SGHRS and CDR2 is YFSETQ in the germline V gene. CDR3 protein: CASSLGPGSVPGLAGGYVNTQYF. The CDR3 DNA sequence: TGCGCCAGCAGCTTGGGGCCGGGGTCCGTCCCGGGACTAGCGGGAGGGTACGTGAATACGCAGTATTTT.

The chain is built from TRBV7-6 and TRBJ2-5; 10 nucleotides match TRBD1. The CDR3 has 17 amino acids. Trimming cost V 6 bases and J 1 base; bases outside gene matches: 11. The germline V gene encodes CDR1 SGHVS and CDR2 FNYEAQ. This CDR3 is CASSLFPGQGSQETQYF. CDR3 coding DNA: TGTGCCAGCAGTCTGTTCCCGGGACAGGGGTCCCAAGAGACCCAGTACTTC.